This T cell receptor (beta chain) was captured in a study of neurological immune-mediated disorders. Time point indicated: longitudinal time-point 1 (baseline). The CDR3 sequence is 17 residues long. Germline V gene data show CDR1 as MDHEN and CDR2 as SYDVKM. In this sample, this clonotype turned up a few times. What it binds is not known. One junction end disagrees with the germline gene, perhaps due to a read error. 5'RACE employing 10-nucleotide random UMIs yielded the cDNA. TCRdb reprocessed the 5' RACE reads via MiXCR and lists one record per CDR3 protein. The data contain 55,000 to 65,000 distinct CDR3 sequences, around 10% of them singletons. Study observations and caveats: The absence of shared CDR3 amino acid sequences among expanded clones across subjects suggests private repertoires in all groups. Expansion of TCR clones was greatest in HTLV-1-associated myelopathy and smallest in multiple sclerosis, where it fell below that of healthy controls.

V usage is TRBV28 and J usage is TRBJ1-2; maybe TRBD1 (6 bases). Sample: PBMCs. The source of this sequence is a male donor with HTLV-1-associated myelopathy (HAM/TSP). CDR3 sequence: CVSSYPGHLPLTYGYTF. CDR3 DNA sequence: TGTGTCAGCAGTTACCCGGGACATCTCCCATTGACCTATGGCTACACCTTC.